This TCR beta chain was sequenced in a study of blood T cell repertoires in COVID-19. Data came from immunoSEQ multiplex PCR; TCRdb stores just in-frame clones and leaves some out. The table lists 190,000 or so clones, around 90% of them singletons. The CDR3 is made up of 16 amino acids. The V and J ends lost 5 bases and 3 bases, in that order; junction bases with no gene match: 9. Germline CDR1 is MDHEN and CDR2 is SYDVKM. The clonotype comes from a man in his fifties with acute or convalescent COVID-19. The chain combines TRBV28 with TRBJ1-4; 7 nucleotides line up with TRBD1. What was sequenced was peripheral blood. CDR3 DNA sequence: TGTGCCAGCAGTCCCGAGGGGGCGCCGCCTAATGAAAAACTGTTTTTT. This encodes CASSPEGAPPNEKLFF.